A single sample is the source of the 4 T cell receptor beta chains below, sequenced in a study of blood T cell repertoires in COVID-19. TCRdb's table, derived via immunoSEQ multiplex PCR, lists solely in-frame clones and lacks some. This sample carries about 64,000 clones, under 80% of them seen once, and the ten largest clones take under 7%. Sequenced input: peripheral blood. These receptors were taken from a human donor in a cohort sampled during active COVID-19.

The chain is built from TRBV18 and TRBJ2-2; 11 positions agree with TRBD2. The CDR3 sequence is 15 residues long. The junction had 5 bases not matched to a gene; V was cut back by 3 bases and J by 8 bases. Germline CDR1 KGHSH, CDR2 LQKENI. CDR3 sequence: CASSPGLAVAGELFF. The DNA for the CDR3 is TGTGCCAGCTCACCGGGACTAGCGGTGGCAGGGGAGCTGTTTTTT.

The chain has TRBV5-8 and TRBJ2-7; TRBD1 aligns across 8 bases. V trimming: 4 bases; J trimming: 6 bases; junction bases outside the gene matches: 12. Germline V gene sequence: CDR1 SGHTS, CDR2 YDEGEE. The CDR3 sequence is 15 residues long. In nucleotides, the CDR3 is TGTGCCAGCAGCCAAACAGGGACAGGCTTTGGCGAGCAGTACTTC. Encoded protein: CASSQTGTGFGEQYF.

This clone has only a few counts. The rearrangement uses TRBV19 and TRBJ1-2, with a weak D call TRBD1 (6 bases). Germline lookup yields CDR1 LNHDA and CDR2 SQIVND (reference sequence). V lost 5 bases and J lost 7, with 14 bases in between. The CDR3 contains 13 residues. The CDR3 DNA sequence: TGTGCCAGTAGTGAAGGACAGTCTCGTGGCTACACCTTC. Amino acid sequence: CASSEGQSRGYTF.

This clone was picked up a small number of times. The chain joins TRBV18 to TRBJ1-1; D is unclear. There are 13 residues in the CDR3. The V gene's germline CDR1 is KGHSH and CDR2 LQKENI. Trimming removed 4 bases at V and 1 base at J, with 7 bases between. The CDR3 region is CASSLRQNTEAFF. CDR3 nucleotides: TGTGCCAGCTCACTACGACAGAACACTGAAGCTTTCTTT.